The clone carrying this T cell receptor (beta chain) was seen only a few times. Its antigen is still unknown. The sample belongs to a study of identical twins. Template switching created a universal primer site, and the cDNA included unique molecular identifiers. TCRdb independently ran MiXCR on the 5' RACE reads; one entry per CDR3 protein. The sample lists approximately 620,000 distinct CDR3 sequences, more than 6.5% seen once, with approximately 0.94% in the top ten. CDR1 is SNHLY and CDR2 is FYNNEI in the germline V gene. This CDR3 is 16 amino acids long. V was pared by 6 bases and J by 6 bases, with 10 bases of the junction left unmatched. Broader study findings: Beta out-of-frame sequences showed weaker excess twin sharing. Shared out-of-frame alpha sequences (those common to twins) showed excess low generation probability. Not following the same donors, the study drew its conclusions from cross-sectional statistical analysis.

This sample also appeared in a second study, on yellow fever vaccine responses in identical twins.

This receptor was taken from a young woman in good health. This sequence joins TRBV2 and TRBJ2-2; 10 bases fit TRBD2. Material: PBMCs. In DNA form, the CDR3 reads TGTGCCAGCAGGCCAAGAAGCGGGGGGGCCGCCGGGGAGCTGTTTTTT. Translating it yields CASRPRSGGAAGELFF.